Below, one TCR beta chain is given with its context. This clone was counted a single time. Its antigen is currently not known. The record has no base qualities; no much larger clone is one base away. Whole blood was collected in K2EDTA tubes by collaborating institutions according to the institutions' own protocols. For TCRbeta analysis, collaborators shipped samples as frozen whole blood, isolated PBMCs, or DNA extracted from either of those sample types. These data originate in a study of blood T cell repertoires in COVID-19 (dated by TCRdb to about 2020). The study in broad terms: Samples from collaborators originated in the United States, Italy and Spain and spanned both the acute and convalescent phases of COVID-19. The prospective study material was composed of cDNA or gDNA derived from T cells, B-cell-depleted T cells, or PBMCs. The repertoires were released in a freely available public database meant as a resource for research on the immune response to SARS-CoV-2. HLA class I and class II types, where available, came from metadata supplied by the sample provider rather than from assay-based typing. The samples were drawn from two sources: the first 160 participants of the ongoing ImmuneRACE study, and some 1,300 subjects contributed by 6 global collaborators. The sample metadata nearly always contained a de-identified subject ID, COVID-19 status, age in years and sex. Deeply sampled blood TCRbeta repertoires from subjects exposed to, actively infected with, or recovered from COVID-19 were included in the dataset. Study-wide conclusions, independent of this receptor: The quantity of clinical and demographic metadata differed by source and by participant and was supplied without curation.

Reading the germline V gene gives CDR1 SGDLS and CDR2 YYNGEE. The CDR3, cysteine through phenylalanine, is 19 amino acids long. The read is trimmed to its CDR3 DNA, 57 bases read in frame from base 1. Trimming takes 0 bases off V and 2 bases off J; junction bases not matched to a gene: 9. TCRbeta CDR3 regions were amplified from genomic DNA using the immunoSEQ Assay, a bias-controlled multiplex PCR. In the authors' own workflow: Within the assay, amplification of reference gene primers was used to estimate how many nucleated cells each sample contained. To quantify the absolute abundance of each unique TCRbeta CDR3 rearrangement, sequence reads were collapsed and filtered. For each sample, productive Simpson clonality was calculated as the square root of Simpson's diversity index across productive rearrangements. TCRdb carries this immuneACCESS record with in-frame sequences only. Its versions omit some clonotypes, under half of them owing to an unresolved V gene in the studies checked, with the rest unexplained. The DNA was the basis for D and trimming; V, J and clone size are from that table. The sample has under 120,000 clones on record, 75% to 90% of them singletons. 32% of the sample lies in the top ten.

This sequence originates from a woman aged 80 or older with acute or convalescent COVID-19. The sequencing input was peripheral blood. Rearrangement joined TRBV9 to TRBJ2-6, and TRBD1 matches 9 of the central bases. CDR3 region: CASSVGGTGLFAGANVLTF. At the DNA level, the sequence is TGTGCCAGCAGCGTAGGAGGGACAGGGCTGTTTGCTGGGGCCAACGTCCTGACTTTC.